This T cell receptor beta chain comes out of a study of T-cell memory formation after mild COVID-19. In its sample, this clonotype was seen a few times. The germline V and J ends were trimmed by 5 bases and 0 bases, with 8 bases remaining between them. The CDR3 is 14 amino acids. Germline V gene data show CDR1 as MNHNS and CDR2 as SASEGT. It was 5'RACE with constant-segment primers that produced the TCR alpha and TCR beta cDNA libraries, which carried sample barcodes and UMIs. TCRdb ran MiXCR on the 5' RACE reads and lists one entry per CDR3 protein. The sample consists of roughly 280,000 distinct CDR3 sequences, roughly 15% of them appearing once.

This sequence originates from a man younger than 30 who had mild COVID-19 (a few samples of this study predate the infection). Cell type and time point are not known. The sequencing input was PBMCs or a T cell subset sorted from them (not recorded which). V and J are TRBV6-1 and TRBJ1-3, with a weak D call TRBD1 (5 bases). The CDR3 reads CASSRQLSGNTIYF. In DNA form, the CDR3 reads TGTGCCAGCAGTCGACAGCTCTCTGGAAACACCATATATTTT.